This record concerns one T cell receptor beta chain sequence. This sample was included in a study of T cell changes during pregnancy in multiple sclerosis. Assay: immunoSEQ multiplex PCR; the TCRdb copy retains only in-frame clones and omits some. There are about 100,000 clones in the sample; approximately 90% occur only once, and 0.7% to 0.9% lies in the top ten. The material was peripheral blood, obtained in the second trimester of pregnancy. This TCR came from a female donor in good health, enrolled as a control in a pregnancy study.

CDR3: CASNRQGVPYEQYF. CDR3 DNA: TGTGCCAGCAATAGACAGGGAGTCCCCTACGAGCAGTACTTC. The chain joins TRBV6-5 to TRBJ2-7, with 7 bases fitting TRBD1. The V gene's germline CDR1 is MNHEY and CDR2 SVGAGI. V shed 7 bases, J shed 2 bases, and the junction held 8 bases outside the gene matches. The CDR3 is made up of 14 amino acids.